The T cell receptor beta chain described here comes from a study of blood T cell repertoires in COVID-19. Across the whole study: From the United States, Italy and Spain came samples of acute and convalescent COVID-19. In each case, the material was cDNA or gDNA derived from T cells, B-cell-depleted T cells, or PBMCs.

Original processing methods: Reference gene primer amplification yielded estimated nucleated cell counts. The repertoire was sequenced with immunoSEQ multiplex PCR; TCRdb's copy has only in-frame clones and lacks some. That table furnishes V, J and clone size, whereas the DNA furnished D and trimming. The profile covers around 86,000 clones, with approximately 87% appearing a single time and 7% to 9% taken by the ten largest. Germline-derived CDR1 and CDR2 are LGHDT and YNNKEL (reference sequence). CDR3 length: 11 residues. The V end was cut by 4 bases, the J end by 7 bases, with 8 bases between. In this sample, this clone turned up a few times.

This chain connects TRBV3-1 (or the pseudogene TRBV3-2) to TRBJ2-7, with D maybe TRBD1 (5 bases). The TCR comes from a human donor with acute or convalescent COVID-19. The donor label of this sample is uncertain. Sequenced input: peripheral blood. The CDR3 region has the DNA TGTGCCAGCAGCCGAACAGGAGAGCAGTACTTC. It is translated as CASSRTGEQYF.